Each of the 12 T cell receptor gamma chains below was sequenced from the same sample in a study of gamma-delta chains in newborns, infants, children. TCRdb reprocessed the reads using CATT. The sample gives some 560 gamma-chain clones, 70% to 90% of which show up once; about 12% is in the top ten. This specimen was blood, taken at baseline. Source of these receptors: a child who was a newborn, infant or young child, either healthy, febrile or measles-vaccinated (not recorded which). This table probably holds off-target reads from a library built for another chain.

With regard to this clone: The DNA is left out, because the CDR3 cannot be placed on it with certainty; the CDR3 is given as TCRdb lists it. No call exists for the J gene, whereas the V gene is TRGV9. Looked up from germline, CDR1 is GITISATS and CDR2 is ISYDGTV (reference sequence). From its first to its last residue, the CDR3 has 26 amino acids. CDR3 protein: CACDTGGSYSSWDTRQMFFGTGIKLF.

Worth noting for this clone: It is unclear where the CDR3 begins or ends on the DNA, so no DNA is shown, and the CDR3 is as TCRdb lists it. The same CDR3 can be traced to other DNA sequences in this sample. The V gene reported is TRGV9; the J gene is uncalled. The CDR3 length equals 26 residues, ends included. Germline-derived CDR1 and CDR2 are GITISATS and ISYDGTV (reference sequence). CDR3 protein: CACDKVLGDSSWDTRQMFFGTGIKLF.

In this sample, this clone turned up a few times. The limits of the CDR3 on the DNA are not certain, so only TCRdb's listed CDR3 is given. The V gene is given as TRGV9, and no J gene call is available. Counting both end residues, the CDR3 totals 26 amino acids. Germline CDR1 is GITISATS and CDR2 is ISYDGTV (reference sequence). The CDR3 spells CACDTVLGDISWDTRQMFFGTGIKLF.

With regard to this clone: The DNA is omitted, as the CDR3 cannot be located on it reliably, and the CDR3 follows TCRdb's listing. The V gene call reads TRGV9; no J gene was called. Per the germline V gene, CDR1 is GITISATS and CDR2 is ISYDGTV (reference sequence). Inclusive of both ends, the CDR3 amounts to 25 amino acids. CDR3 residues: CACDIGGYSSWDTRHMFFGTGIKLF.

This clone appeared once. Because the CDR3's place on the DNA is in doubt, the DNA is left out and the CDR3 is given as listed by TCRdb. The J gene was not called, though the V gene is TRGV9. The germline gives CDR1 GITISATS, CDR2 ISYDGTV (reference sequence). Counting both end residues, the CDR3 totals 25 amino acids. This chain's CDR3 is CACDKLGDSSWDTRQMFFGTGIKLF.

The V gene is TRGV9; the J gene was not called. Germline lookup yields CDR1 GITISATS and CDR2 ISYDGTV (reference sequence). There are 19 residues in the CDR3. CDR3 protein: CACDQVLGDTPALTAQLFF. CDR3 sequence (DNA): TGTGCCTGTGACCAAGTACTGGGGGATACCCCCGCTTTGACAGCACAACTCTTCTTT.

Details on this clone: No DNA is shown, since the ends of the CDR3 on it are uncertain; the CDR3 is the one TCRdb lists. The CDR3 here is CACDNTGGYPWDTRQMFFGTGIKLF. The J gene has no call, while the V gene is TRGV9. Counting both end residues, the CDR3 totals 25 amino acids. Germline CDR1 GITISATS, CDR2 ISYDGTV (reference sequence).

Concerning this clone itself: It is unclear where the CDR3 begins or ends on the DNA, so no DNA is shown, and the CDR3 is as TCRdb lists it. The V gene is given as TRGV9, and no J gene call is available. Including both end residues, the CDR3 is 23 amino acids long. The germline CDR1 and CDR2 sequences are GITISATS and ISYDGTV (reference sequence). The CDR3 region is CACDSLSSWDTRQMFFGTGIKLF.

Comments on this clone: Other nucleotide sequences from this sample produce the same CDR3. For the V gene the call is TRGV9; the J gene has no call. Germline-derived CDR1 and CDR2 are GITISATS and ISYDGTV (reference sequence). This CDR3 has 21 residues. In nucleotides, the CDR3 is TGTGCCTGGGGGTACCGCGGCACTGGGGGATACGCTCCCGCTTTGACAGCACAACTCTTCTTT. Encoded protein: CAWGYRGTGGYAPALTAQLFF.

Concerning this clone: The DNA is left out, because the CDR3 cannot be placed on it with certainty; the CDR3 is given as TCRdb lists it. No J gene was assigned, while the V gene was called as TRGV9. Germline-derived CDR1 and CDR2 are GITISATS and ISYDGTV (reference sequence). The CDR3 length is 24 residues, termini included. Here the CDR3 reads CACDPTGGSWDTRQMFFGTGIKLF.

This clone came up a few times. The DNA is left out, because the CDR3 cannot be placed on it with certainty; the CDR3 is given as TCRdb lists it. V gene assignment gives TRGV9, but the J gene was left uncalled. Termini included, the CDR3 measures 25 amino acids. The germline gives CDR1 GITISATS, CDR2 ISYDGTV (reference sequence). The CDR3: CACDTVSGVSWDTRQMFFGTGIKLF.

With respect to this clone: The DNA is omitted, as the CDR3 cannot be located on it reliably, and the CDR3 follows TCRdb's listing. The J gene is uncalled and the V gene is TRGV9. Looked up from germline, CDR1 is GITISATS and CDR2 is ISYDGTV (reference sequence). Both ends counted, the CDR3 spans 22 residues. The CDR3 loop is CACDSLTWDTRQMFFGTGIKLF.